The 32 T cell receptor beta chains below come from one sample, sequenced in a study of radiation and T cells in renal cell carcinoma. Assay used: immunoSEQ multiplex PCR; TCRdb lists only in-frame clones, some missing. Found here are roughly 90,000 clones, about 82% of them singletons; the top ten hold roughly 10%. Indicated time point: blood 4 weeks post-SBRT, at nephrectomy. Noted treatment: 15 Gy SBRT to primary tumor, nephrectomy 4 weeks later. The material sequenced was blood, taken from a patient whose treatment included radiotherapy and nephrectomy. These receptors came from a man aged 45-65 years with renal cell carcinoma.

This chain uses TRBV7-2 with TRBJ2-7, with 13 bases that match TRBD2. The CDR3 contains 19 residues. The ends lost 5 bases at V and 0 bases at J; junction bases unmatched: 13. Germline loops: CDR1 SGHTA, CDR2 FQGNSA. As DNA, the CDR3 is TGTGCCAGCAGCACTCCCGCCCGGACTAGCGGGGGCCACTCCTACGAGCAGTACTTC. Its translation: CASSTPARTSGGHSYEQYF.

The rearrangement joins TRBV18 to TRBJ2-3; D ambiguous. The germline gives CDR1 KGHSH, CDR2 LQKENI. V gave up 1 base and J gave up 2 bases, with 10 bases separating them. This CDR3 is 15 amino acids long. This chain's CDR3 is CASSPLGSFTDTQYF. The CDR3 nucleotides are TGTGCCAGCTCACCACTTGGCAGCTTCACAGATACGCAGTATTTT.

The chain carries TRBV19 and TRBJ2-3, with D perhaps TRBD1 (5 bases). The CDR3 spans 14 residues. Germline V gene sequence: CDR1 LNHDA, CDR2 SQIVND (reference sequence). The ends were cut back, 3 bases at V and 0 bases at J, with 7 bases in the middle. The CDR3 protein is CASSIRQSTDTQYF. For the CDR3, the DNA is TGTGCCAGTAGTATTAGACAGAGCACAGATACGCAGTATTTT.

The rearrangement links TRBV19 to TRBJ1-2, with D perhaps matching TRBD1 (6 bases). The V gene's germline CDR1 is LNHDA and CDR2 SQIVND (reference sequence). Trimming took 6 bases from V and 4 from J, leaving 15 bases between them. The CDR3 length is 14 residues. The CDR3 region is CASSWPGASYGYTF. In DNA form, the CDR3 reads TGTGCCAGTAGCTGGCCGGGGGCGAGCTATGGCTACACCTTC.

This chain uses TRBV5-1 with TRBJ2-2; D uncertain. Germline values: CDR1 SGHRS, CDR2 YFSETQ. CDR3 size: 15 residues. The V end lost 4 bases, the J end lost 4 bases, and 14 bases lay between the germline ends. CDR3 loop: CASSDPPGSTGELFF. CDR3 DNA sequence: TGCGCCAGCAGCGACCCTCCCGGATCCACCGGGGAGCTGTTTTTT.

This chain uses TRBV19 with TRBJ1-2; TRBD1 matches 11 bases. V lost 2 bases to trimming and J lost 12 bases; unmatched junction nucleotides: 17. Germline CDR1 and CDR2: LNHDA and SQIVND (reference sequence). CDR3 size: 17 residues. CDR3 DNA: TGTGCCAGTAGTATACGGACAGGGGGCGCGGGGCGGGCCATCCACACCTTC. Encoded protein: CASSIRTGGAGRAIHTF.

The chain carries TRBV7-2 and TRBJ2-3; TRBD2 matches 9 bases. CDR3 length: 16 residues. In germline, CDR1 is SGHTA, CDR2 FQGNSA. After removal of 4 bases from V and 6 bases from J, the junction contained 11 bases not matched to a gene. CDR3 bases: TGTGCCAGCAGCTCCCTGGGGGCGGGGGGGACGGATACGCAGTATTTT. The encoded protein is CASSSLGAGGTDTQYF.

The J gene is TRBJ2-7, the V gene TRBV11-2; 9 bases map to TRBD1. V lost 5 bases, J lost 12 bases, and 11 bases stayed unmatched. CDR1 is SGHAT and CDR2 is FQNNGV in the germline V gene. The CDR3 totals 13 residues. CDR3 DNA sequence: TGTGCCAGCAGCCCGGACAGGGGTCCTCCTCGGTACTTC. Residues: CASSPDRGPPRYF.

This sequence joins TRBV4-1 and TRBJ2-5; no firm D call. Germline V lookup: CDR1 MGHRA, CDR2 YSYEKL. V lost 0 bases and J lost 5, with 7 bases in between. CDR3 length equals 13 residues. The CDR3 nucleotides read TGCGCCAGCAGCCAAGAATATGCGGAGACCCAGTACTTC. Translating gives CASSQEYAETQYF.

In DNA form, the CDR3 reads TGTGCCAGCAGTCCGACTAGCGTCCTCACCGGGGAGCTGTTTTTT. Its translation is CASSPTSVLTGELFF. The rearrangement joins TRBV9 to TRBJ2-2, with 8 bases identical to TRBD2. This CDR3 is 15 amino acids long. V dropped 5 bases and J dropped 4; count of bases not matched to a gene: 7. Germline V gives CDR1 SGDLS, CDR2 YYNGEE.

The chain carries TRBV7-2 and TRBJ2-3; D remains unclear. V was shortened by 6 bases and J by 0 bases, with 1 base between the two germline ends. CDR3 length: 11 residues. Germline V lookup: CDR1 SGHTA, CDR2 FQGNSA. In nucleotides, the CDR3 is TGTGCCAGCAGGAGCACAGATACGCAGTATTTT. Protein: CASRSTDTQYF.

The V and J genes are TRBV7-6 and TRBJ1-4, with no clear D. The V gene lost 5 bases and the J gene lost 4 bases, with 20 bases spanning the gap. From germline, CDR1 is SGHVS and CDR2 FNYEAQ. The CDR3 totals 17 residues. CDR3 amino acids: CASSPPFEKGGNEKLFF. The CDR3 coding sequence is TGTGCCAGCAGCCCCCCATTTGAGAAGGGCGGTAATGAAAAACTGTTTTTT.

The rearrangement links TRBV11-2 to TRBJ2-5; maybe TRBD1 (8 bases). The CDR3 has 15 amino acids. Per the germline V gene, CDR1 is SGHAT and CDR2 is FQNNGV. V was shortened by 3 bases and J by 7 bases, with 18 bases between the two germline ends. In DNA form, the CDR3 reads TGTGCCAGCAGCTTGGCTACAGGGGGGGAGGTGACCCAGTACTTC. It translates to CASSLATGGEVTQYF.

The gene calls are TRBV6-1 and TRBJ1-1, with 7 bases identical to TRBD1. The germline CDR1 and CDR2 sequences are MNHNS and SASEGT. J was trimmed by 2 bases and V by 3 bases; bases with no gene match: 3. This CDR3 contains 14 residues. Written as DNA, the CDR3 is TGTGCCAGCAGTGAGCACAGGGGTAACACTGAAGCTTTCTTT. As protein: CASSEHRGNTEAFF.

V and J are TRBV29-1 and TRBJ2-5, with 7 bases lining up with TRBD2. Trimming took 6 bases from V and 1 from J; bases not matched to a gene: 2. CDR3 size: 12 residues. Germline loops: CDR1 SQVTM, CDR2 ANQGSEA. The CDR3 is CSVASGQETQYF. The CDR3, as DNA: TGCAGCGTGGCTAGCGGCCAAGAGACCCAGTACTTC.

The chain couples TRBV9 to TRBJ1-1; D uncertain. V lost 3 bases to trimming and J lost 1 base, with 13 bases between them. The CDR3 consists of 15 residues. Germline lookup yields CDR1 SGDLS and CDR2 YYNGEE. This CDR3 is CASSDHSGRNTEAFF. The CDR3 nucleotides are TGTGCCAGCAGCGACCACTCGGGGAGGAACACTGAAGCTTTCTTT.

This clone was observed a single time. The gene calls are TRBV28 and TRBJ2-1; D not resolved. The V gene lost 5 bases and the J gene lost 2 bases, with 7 bases spanning the gap. The CDR3 has 13 amino acids. Germline V gives CDR1 MDHEN, CDR2 SYDVKM. The CDR3 here is CASSTGAYNEQFF. The CDR3, as DNA: TGTGCCAGCAGTACCGGAGCCTACAATGAGCAGTTCTTC.

This chain uses TRBV6-1 with TRBJ2-7, with D maybe TRBD2 (5 bases). This CDR3 spans 15 amino acids. V dropped 3 bases and J dropped 4 bases, with 16 bases sitting between them. Per the germline V gene, CDR1 is MNHNS and CDR2 is SASEGT. CDR3 in amino acids: CASSDLGSVAYEQYF. CDR3 DNA: TGTGCCAGCAGTGATCTTGGCTCCGTAGCGTACGAGCAGTACTTC.

The J gene is TRBJ2-6, the V gene TRBV19; D is undetermined. The CDR3 sequence is 17 residues long. Trimming left V 4 bases short and J 1 base short, with 14 bases between. In germline, CDR1 is LNHDA, CDR2 SQIVND (reference sequence). CDR3 sequence (DNA): TGTGCCAGTAGTACCCCTCTGTGGGTGTCTGGGGCCAACGTCCTGACTTTC. Residues: CASSTPLWVSGANVLTF.

The V gene is TRBV10-1, the J gene TRBJ2-7; the D is unclear. V gave up 0 bases and J gave up 0 bases, with 12 bases separating them. Germline assignment: CDR1 WNHNN and CDR2 SYGVQD (reference sequence). The CDR3 has 16 residues. CDR3 protein: CASSESEAPSSYEQYF. Here the CDR3 DNA reads TGCGCCAGCAGTGAGTCAGAGGCCCCGAGCTCCTACGAGCAGTACTTC.

The rearrangement links TRBV28 to TRBJ2-7; D is tentatively TRBD1 or TRBD2 (5 bases each). V dropped 7 bases and J dropped 2 bases, with 18 bases sitting between them. The CDR3 spans 15 residues. Germline V gives CDR1 MDHEN, CDR2 SYDVKM. The CDR3 sequence: CASIPSPGSTYEQYF. CDR3 DNA sequence: TGTGCCAGCATCCCATCCCCAGGGAGTACCTACGAGCAGTACTTC. The full variable domain, completed using reference TRBV28 and TRBJ2-7, is DVKVTQSSRYLVKRTGEKVFLECVQDMDHENMFWYRQDPGLGLRLIYFSYDVKMKEKGDIPEGYSVSREKKERFSLILESASTNQTSMYLCASIPSPGSTYEQYFGPGTRLTVT.

V usage is TRBV19 and J usage is TRBJ1-4; TRBD1 is a possible D gene (5 bases). The CDR3 extends over 14 amino acids. Trimming shortened V by 4 bases and J by 8 bases, and 14 bases separated the two germline ends. Germline CDR1 is LNHDA and CDR2 is SQIVND (reference sequence). In DNA, the CDR3 is TGTGCCAGTAGTAGCCTCGGGGCCGAAGAAAAACTGTTTTTT. It encodes CASSSLGAEEKLFF.

The rearrangement links TRBV12-2 to TRBJ1-2; TRBD1 is the table's D call, not checked against the DNA. TRBV12-2 is a pseudogene segment. The CDR3 consists of 18 residues. CDR3 loop: CASRLAWTGAKANYGYTF. As DNA, the CDR3 is TGTGCAAGTCGCTTAGCTTGGACAGGGGCGAAAGCTAACTATGGCTACACCTTC.

The V and J genes are TRBV18 and TRBJ2-7, with D possibly matching TRBD1 (6 bases). Trimming took 5 bases from V and 2 from J, leaving 16 bases between them. Germline CDR1 reads KGHSH; CDR2 reads LQKENI. The CDR3 is made up of 15 amino acids. The CDR3 spells CASSANRAPAYEQYF. Written as DNA, the CDR3 is TGTGCCAGCTCAGCGAACAGGGCCCCCGCCTACGAGCAGTACTTC.

This clone was counted a few times. The gene calls are TRBV19 and TRBJ1-1; unclear D gene. The CDR3 has 13 amino acids. V lost 3 bases and J 4 bases, leaving 9 bases between the germline ends. Looked up from germline, CDR1 is LNHDA and CDR2 is SQIVND (reference sequence). This CDR3 reads CASSIDVGTEAFF. The CDR3 DNA sequence: TGTGCCAGTAGTATTGACGTGGGCACTGAAGCTTTCTTT.

A single count supports this clone. The chain employs TRBV20-1 and TRBJ2-3; no firm D call. CDR1 is DFQATT, CDR2 SNEGSKA, per germline (reference sequence). The CDR3 runs to 10 residues. V was cut by 3 bases and J by 6 bases, with 4 bases left in between. The CDR3 sequence is CSARYDTQYF. DNA of the CDR3: TGCAGTGCTAGGTACGATACGCAGTATTTT.

V is TRBV2 and J is TRBJ2-7; 12 nucleotides agree with TRBD2. The V segment lost 6 bases and the J segment 5 bases; nucleotides outside the gene matches: 5. The CDR3 extends over 14 amino acids. Germline CDR1 is SNHLY and CDR2 is FYNNEI. The CDR3 is CASRRLAGDHEQYF. In nucleotides, the CDR3 is TGTGCCAGCAGGAGACTAGCGGGAGACCACGAGCAGTACTTC.

CDR3 nucleotides: TGCGCCAGCAGCCTCATGGGGGAGAGGGGCCCAGATACGCAGTATTTT. It specifies CASSLMGERGPDTQYF. V is TRBV4-1 and J is TRBJ2-3, with D tentatively TRBD1 or TRBD2 (5 bases each). The V gene's germline CDR1 is MGHRA and CDR2 YSYEKL. This CDR3 comprises 16 residues. V was clipped by 4 bases and J by 4 bases, with 18 bases between them.

V gene TRBV30 combines with J gene TRBJ1-2; D ambiguous. V was clipped by 0 bases and J by 7 bases, with 9 bases between them. The length of the CDR3 is 12 residues. Per germline, CDR1 GTSNPN and CDR2 SVGIG (reference sequence). The DNA for the CDR3 is TGTGCCTGGAGTGTACGGGCGCCTGGCTACACCTTC. Its translation is CAWSVRAPGYTF.

The V and J genes are TRBV7-9 and TRBJ1-1; D gene uncertain. V lost 3 bases and J lost 2, with 4 bases in between. This CDR3 comprises 12 residues. Germline V CDR1 and CDR2: SEHNR, FQNEAQ (reference sequence). The DNA for the CDR3 is TGTGCCAGCAGCTTGATAAACACTGAAGCTTTCTTT. This sequence encodes CASSLINTEAFF.

The chain employs TRBV7-2 and TRBJ2-5, with TRBD2 identical over 12 bases. The CDR3 runs to 14 residues. In germline, CDR1 is SGHTA, CDR2 FQGNSA. The V segment lost 5 bases and the J segment 5 bases; nucleotides outside the gene matches: 3. The CDR3 DNA reads TGTGCCAGCAGCCCGGGGACTAGCGGGGAGACCCAGTACTTC. This translates into CASSPGTSGETQYF.

This chain uses TRBV28 with TRBJ2-2; TRBD2 might be the D (5 bases). CDR3 length: 13 residues. V gave up 10 bases and J gave up 5 bases, with 14 bases separating them. The germline V gene has CDR1 MDHEN and CDR2 SYDVKM. The CDR3 nucleotides are TGTGCCACCAAGATCGGAGGTACCGGGGAGCTGTTTTTT. Translating gives CATKIGGTGELFF.